The entry below gives a single T cell receptor beta chain sequence along with its context. Study processing details: Amplification of reference gene primers provided the estimated nucleated cell counts. TCRdb keeps only in-frame clones here, not all; method: immunoSEQ multiplex PCR. The D gene and trimming were derived from the DNA, and the V and J assignments and clone size from that table. The data show 200,000 to 250,000 clones, 88% seen once. The CDR3 has 17 amino acids. The germline gives CDR1 SEHNR, CDR2 FQNEAQ (reference sequence). Trimming took 1 base from V and 3 from J, leaving 16 bases between them. This record comes from a study of blood T cell repertoires in COVID-19. Study-wide background: T cells, B-cell-depleted T cells, or PBMCs provided the cDNA or gDNA that served as material.

The clonotype was recovered from a woman in her forties or fifties with acute COVID-19. The chain uses TRBV7-9 and TRBJ1-5; D possibly corresponds to TRBD1 (6 bases). The sample consisted of PBMCs or T cells enriched from blood (not recorded which). The CDR3 nucleotides are TGTGCCAGCAGCTTAGAAACCCTACAGGGAGTCAATCAGCCCCAGCATTTT. Its translation is CASSLETLQGVNQPQHF.